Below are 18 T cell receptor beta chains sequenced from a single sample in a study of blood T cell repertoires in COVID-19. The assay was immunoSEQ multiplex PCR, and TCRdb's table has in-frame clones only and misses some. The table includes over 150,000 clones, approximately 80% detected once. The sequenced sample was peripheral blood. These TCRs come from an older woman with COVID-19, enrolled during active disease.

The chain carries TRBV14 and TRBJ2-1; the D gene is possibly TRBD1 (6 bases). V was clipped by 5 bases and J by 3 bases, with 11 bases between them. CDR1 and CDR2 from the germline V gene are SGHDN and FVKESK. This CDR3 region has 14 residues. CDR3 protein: CASSYRDNYNEQFF. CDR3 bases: TGTGCCAGCAGCTACCGGGACAACTACAATGAGCAGTTCTTC.

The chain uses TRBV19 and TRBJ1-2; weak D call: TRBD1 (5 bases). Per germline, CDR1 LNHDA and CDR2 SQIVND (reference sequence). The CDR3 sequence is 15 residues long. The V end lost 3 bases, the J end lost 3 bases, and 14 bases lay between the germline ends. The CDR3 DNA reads TGTGCCAGTAGTATTGTATTCGCGGGGGACTATGGCTACACCTTC. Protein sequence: CASSIVFAGDYGYTF.

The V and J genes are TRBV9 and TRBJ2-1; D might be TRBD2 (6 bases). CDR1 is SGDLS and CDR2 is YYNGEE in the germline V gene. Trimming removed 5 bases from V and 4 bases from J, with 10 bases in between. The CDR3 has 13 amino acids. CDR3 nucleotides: TGTGCCAGCAGTCCGACTAGTTACAATGAGCAGTTCTTC. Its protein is CASSPTSYNEQFF.

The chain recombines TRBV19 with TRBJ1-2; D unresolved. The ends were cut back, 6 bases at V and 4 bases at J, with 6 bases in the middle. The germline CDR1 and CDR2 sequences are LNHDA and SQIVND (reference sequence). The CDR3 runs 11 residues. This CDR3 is CASRDFYGYTF. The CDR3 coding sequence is TGTGCCAGTAGGGACTTCTATGGCTACACCTTC. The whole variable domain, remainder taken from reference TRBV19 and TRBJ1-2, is DGGITQSPKYLFRKEGQNVTLSCEQNLNHDAMYWYRQDPGQGLRLIYYSQIVNDFQKGDIAEGYSVSREKKESFPLTVTSAQKNPTAFYLCASRDFYGYTFGSGTRLTVV.

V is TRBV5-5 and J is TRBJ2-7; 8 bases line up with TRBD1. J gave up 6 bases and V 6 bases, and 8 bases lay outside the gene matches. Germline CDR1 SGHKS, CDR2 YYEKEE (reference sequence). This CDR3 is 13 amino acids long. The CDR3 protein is CASTLPTGAEQYF. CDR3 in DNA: TGTGCCAGCACCCTCCCGACAGGGGCCGAGCAGTACTTC. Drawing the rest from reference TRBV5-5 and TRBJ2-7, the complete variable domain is DAGVTQSPTHLIKTRGQQVTLRCSPISGHKSVSWYQQVLGQGPQFIFQYYEKEERGRGNFPDRFSARQFPNYSSELNVNALLLGDSALYLCASTLPTGAEQYFGPGTRLTVT.

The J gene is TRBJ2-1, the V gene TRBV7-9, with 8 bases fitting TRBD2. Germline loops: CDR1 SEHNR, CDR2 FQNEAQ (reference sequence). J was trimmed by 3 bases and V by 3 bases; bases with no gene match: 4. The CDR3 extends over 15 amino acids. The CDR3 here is CASSLTSEYYNEQFF. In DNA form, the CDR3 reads TGTGCCAGCAGCTTGACTAGCGAATACTACAATGAGCAGTTCTTC.

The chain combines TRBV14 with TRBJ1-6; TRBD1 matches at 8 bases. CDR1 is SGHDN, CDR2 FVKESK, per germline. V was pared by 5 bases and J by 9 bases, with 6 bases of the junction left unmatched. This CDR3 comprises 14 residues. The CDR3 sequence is CASSATGGGSPLHF. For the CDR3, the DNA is TGTGCCAGCAGCGCAACAGGGGGAGGTTCACCCCTCCACTTT. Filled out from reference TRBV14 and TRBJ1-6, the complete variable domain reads EAGVTQFPSHSVIEKGQTVTLRCDPISGHDNLYWYRRVMGKEIKFLLHFVKESKQDESGMPNNRFLAERTGGTYSTLKVQPAELEDSGVYFCASSATGGGSPLHFGNGTRLTVT.

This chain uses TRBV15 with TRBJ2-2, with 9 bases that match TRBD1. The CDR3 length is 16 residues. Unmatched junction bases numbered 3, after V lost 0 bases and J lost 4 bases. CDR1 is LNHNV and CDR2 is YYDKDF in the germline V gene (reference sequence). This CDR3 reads CATSRDRTGATGELFF. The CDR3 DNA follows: TGTGCCACCAGCAGAGACCGGACAGGGGCCACCGGGGAGCTGTTTTTT. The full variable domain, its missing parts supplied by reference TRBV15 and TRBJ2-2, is DAMVIQNPRYQVTQFGKPVTLSCSQTLNHNVMYWYQQKSSQAPKLLFHYYDKDFNNEADTPDNFQSRRPNTSFCFLDIRSPGLGDTAMYLCATSRDRTGATGELFFGEGSRLTVL.

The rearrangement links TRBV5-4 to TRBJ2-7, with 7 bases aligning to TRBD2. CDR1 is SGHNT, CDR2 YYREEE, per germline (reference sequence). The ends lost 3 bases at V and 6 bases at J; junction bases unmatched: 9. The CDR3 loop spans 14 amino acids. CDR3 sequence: CASSWGGRAAEQYF. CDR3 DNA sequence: TGTGCCAGCAGCTGGGGGGGGAGGGCCGCCGAGCAGTACTTC.

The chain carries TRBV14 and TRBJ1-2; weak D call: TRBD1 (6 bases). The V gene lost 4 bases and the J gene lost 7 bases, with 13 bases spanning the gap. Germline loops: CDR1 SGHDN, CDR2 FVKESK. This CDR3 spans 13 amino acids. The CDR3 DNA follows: TGTGCCAGCAGCCCTCAGGGGCTTGGTGGCTACACCTTC. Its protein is CASSPQGLGGYTF.

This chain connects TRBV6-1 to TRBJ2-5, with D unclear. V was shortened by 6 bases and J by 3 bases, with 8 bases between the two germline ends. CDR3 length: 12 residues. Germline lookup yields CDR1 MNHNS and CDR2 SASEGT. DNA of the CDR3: TGTGCCAGCAGCGTGGCAGAAGAGACCCAGTACTTC. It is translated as CASSVAEETQYF.

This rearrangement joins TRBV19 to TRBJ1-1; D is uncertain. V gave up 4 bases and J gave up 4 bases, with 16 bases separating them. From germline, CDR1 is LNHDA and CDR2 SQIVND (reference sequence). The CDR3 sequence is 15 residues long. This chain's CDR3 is CASSTSGGVTTEAFF. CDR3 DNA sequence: TGTGCCAGTAGTACCTCGGGCGGGGTGACCACTGAAGCTTTCTTT.

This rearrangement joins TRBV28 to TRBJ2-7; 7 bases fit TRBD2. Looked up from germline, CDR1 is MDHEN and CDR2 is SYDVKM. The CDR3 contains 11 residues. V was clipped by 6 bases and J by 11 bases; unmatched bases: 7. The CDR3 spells CASREAGPKYF. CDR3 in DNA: TGTGCCAGCAGGGAAGCGGGACCCAAGTACTTC.

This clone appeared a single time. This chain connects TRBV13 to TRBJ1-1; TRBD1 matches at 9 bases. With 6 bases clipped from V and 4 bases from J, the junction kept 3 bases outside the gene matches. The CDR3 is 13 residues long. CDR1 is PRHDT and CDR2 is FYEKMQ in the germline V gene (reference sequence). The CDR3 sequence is CASRQTGGTEAFF. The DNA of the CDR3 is TGTGCCAGCAGACAGACAGGGGGCACTGAAGCTTTCTTT.

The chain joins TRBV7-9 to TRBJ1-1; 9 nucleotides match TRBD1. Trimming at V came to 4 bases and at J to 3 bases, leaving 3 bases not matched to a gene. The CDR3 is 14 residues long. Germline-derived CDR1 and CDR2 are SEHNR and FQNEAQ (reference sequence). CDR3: CASSWGQGDTEAFF. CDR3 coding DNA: TGTGCCAGCAGCTGGGGACAGGGTGACACTGAAGCTTTCTTT.

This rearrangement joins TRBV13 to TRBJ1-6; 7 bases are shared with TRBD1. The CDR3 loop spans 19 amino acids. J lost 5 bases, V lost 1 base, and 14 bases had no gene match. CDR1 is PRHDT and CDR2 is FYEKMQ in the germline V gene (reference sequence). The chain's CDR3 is CASSLANRGHPRNNSPLHF. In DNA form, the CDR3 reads TGTGCCAGCAGCTTAGCCAACAGGGGACACCCTCGAAATAATTCACCCCTCCACTTT.

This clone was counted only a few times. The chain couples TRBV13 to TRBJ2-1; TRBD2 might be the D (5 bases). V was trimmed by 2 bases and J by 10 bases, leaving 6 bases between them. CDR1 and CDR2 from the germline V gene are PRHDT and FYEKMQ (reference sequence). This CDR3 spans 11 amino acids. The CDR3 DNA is TGTGCCAGCAGCTTAAGGAGGGAGCAGTTCTTC. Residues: CASSLRREQFF. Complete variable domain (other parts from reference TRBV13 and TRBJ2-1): AAGVIQSPRHLIKEKRETATLKCYPIPRHDTVYWYQQGPGQDPQFLISFYEKMQSDKGSIPDRFSAQQFSDYHSELNMSSLELGDSALYFCASSLRREQFFGPGTRLTVL.

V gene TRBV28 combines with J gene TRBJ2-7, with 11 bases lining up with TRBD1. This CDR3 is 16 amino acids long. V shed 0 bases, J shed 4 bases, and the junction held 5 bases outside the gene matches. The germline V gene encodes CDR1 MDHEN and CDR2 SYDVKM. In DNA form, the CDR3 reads TGTGCCAGCAGTTTATGGGCCGGGACAGGGGGATACGAGCAGTACTTC. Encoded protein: CASSLWAGTGGYEQYF.